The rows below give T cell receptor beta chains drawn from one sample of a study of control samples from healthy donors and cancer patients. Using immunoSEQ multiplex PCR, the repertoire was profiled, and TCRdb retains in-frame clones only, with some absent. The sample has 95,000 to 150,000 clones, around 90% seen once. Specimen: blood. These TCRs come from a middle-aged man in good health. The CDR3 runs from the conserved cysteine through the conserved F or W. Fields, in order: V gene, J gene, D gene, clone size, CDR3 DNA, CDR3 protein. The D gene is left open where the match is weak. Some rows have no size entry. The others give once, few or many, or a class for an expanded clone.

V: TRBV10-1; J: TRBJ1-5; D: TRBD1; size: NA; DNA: TGCGCCAGCGGGGGACAGGGAAATCAGCCCCAGCATTTT; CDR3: CASGGQGNQPQHF
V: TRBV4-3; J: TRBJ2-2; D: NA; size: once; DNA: TGCGCCAGCAGCCACGGCGGCTCTACCCACACCGGGGAGCTGTTTTTT; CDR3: CASSHGGSTHTGELFF
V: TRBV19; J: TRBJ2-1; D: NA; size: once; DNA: TGTGCCAGTAGTACGACCGTTTACAATGAGCAGTTCTTC; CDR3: CASSTTVYNEQFF
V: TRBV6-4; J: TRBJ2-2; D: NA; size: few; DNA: TGTGCCAGCAGTGATACGGACAGCGGGGAGCTGTTTTTT; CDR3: CASSDTDSGELFF
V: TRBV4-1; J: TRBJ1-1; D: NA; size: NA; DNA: TGCGCCAGCAGCCAAGAAAGGCCGAAGGGCGCTGAAGCTTTCTTT; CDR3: CASSQERPKGAEAFF
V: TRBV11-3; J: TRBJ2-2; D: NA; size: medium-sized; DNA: TGTGCCAGCAAGAGGGGGACCGGGGAGCTGTTTTTT; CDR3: CASKRGTGELFF
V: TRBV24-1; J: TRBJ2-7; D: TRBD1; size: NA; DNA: TGTGCCACCAGTGACATCGGACAGGGCGGGTACGAGCAGTACTTC; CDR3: CATSDIGQGGYEQYF
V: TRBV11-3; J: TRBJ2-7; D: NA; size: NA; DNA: TGTGCCAGCAGCCAGTACAGGGCCTACGAGCAGTACTTC; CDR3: CASSQYRAYEQYF
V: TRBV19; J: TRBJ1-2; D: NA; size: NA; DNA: TGTGCCAGTAGTAAGAGAACACAGCGAGACTATGGCTACACCTTC; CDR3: CASSKRTQRDYGYTF
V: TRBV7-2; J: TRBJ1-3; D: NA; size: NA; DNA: TGTGCCAGCAGCTTCTATTGGGGGGGGGCTGGAAACACCATATATTTT; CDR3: CASSFYWGGAGNTIYF
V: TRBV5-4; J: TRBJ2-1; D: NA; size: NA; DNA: TGTGCCAGCAGCTTGCGCAATGAGCAGTTCTTC; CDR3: CASSLRNEQFF
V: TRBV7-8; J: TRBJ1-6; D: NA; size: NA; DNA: TGTGCCAGCAGACGATTAAGCTCCTATAATTCACCCCTCCACTTT; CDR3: CASRRLSSYNSPLHF
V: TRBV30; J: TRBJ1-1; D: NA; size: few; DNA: TGTGCCTGGAGGGGGGACGGAGGGACTCGTGAAGCTTTCTTT; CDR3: CAWRGDGGTREAFF
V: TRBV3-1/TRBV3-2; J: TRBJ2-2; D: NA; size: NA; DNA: TGTGCCAGCAGCCAAGCCCGGGCCGAACGACGGGCCGGGGAGCTGTTTTTT; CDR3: CASSQARAERRAGELFF
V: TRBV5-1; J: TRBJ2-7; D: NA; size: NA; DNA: TGCGCCAGCAGCTTGATTGCAGACTACGAGCAGTACTTC; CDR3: CASSLIADYEQYF
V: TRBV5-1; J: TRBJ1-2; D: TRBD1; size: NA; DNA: TGCGCCAGCAGCCGGGACAGGGAGATCTATGGCTACACCTTC; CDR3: CASSRDREIYGYTF
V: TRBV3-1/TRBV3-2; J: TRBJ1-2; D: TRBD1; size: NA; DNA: TGTGCCAGCAGCCACAACAGGGGGGTTGACTATGGCTACACCTTC; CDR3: CASSHNRGVDYGYTF
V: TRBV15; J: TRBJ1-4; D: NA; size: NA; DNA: TGTGCCACCCTAAGGGGCTTTGGGCCGGGGACTAATGAAAAACTGTTTTTT; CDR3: CATLRGFGPGTNEKLFF
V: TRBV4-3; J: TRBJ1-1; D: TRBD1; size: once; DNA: TGCGCCAGCAGCCAAGGGACAGGGGAGAACACTGAAGCTTTCTTT; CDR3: CASSQGTGENTEAFF
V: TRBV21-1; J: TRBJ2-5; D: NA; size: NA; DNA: TGTGCCAGCAGCAAAGCGATCGAAGAAGGGCAAGAGACCCAGTACTTC; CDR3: CASSKAIEEGQETQYF
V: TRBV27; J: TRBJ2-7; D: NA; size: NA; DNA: TGTGCCAGCAAACCGGGACGTCTTTACTACGAGCAGTACTTC; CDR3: CASKPGRLYYEQYF
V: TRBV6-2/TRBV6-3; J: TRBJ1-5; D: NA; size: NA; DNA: TGTGCCAGCAGTTACTCTGGGGGCTTGAGCAATCAGCCCCAGCATTTT; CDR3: CASSYSGGLSNQPQHF
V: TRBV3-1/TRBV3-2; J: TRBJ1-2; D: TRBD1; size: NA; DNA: TGTGCCAGCAGCCAGACAGGGAACTATGGCTACACCTTC; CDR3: CASSQTGNYGYTF
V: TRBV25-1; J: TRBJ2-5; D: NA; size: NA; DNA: TGTGCCAGCAGTCCGGGGAGCGAGACCCAGTACTTC; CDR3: CASSPGSETQYF
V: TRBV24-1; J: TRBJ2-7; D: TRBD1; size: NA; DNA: TGTGCCACCAGTGATTCCCCGGGACAGGGACACCCCTACGAGCAGTACTTC; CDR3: CATSDSPGQGHPYEQYF
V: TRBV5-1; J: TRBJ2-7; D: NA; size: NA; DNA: TGCGCCAGCAGCTTAGACTTCGGCAGGTACGAGCAGTACTTC; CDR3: CASSLDFGRYEQYF
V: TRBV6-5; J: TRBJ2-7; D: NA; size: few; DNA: TGTGCCAGCATAAGGTCATCTGTCGGCTACGAGCAGTACTTC; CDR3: CASIRSSVGYEQYF
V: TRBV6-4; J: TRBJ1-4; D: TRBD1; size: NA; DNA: TGTGCCAGCAGTGCGCCGGACAGGCTCACTAATGAAAAACTGTTTTTT; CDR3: CASSAPDRLTNEKLFF
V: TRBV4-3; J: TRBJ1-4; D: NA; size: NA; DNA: TGCGCCAGCAGCCAAGAATTTAGGGGCACTTGGGGAAAACTGTTTTTT; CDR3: CASSQEFRGTWGKLFF
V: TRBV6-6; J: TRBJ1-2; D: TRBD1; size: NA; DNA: TGTGCCAGCAGTTACGGGACAGGGGCTGGTGGCTACACCTTC; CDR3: CASSYGTGAGGYTF
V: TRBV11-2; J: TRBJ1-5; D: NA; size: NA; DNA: TGTGCCAGCAGCCCGGGGTGGGGTCTGAAGCCCCAGCATTTT; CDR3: CASSPGWGLKPQHF
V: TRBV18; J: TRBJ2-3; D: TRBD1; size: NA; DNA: TGTGCCAGCTCAAGACAGACAGGGGGCACAGATACGCAGTATTTT; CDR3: CASSRQTGGTDTQYF
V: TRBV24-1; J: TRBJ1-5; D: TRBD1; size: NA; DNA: TGTGCCACCAGTGAATCTGACAGGGAGGATCAGCCCCAGCATTTT; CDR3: CATSESDREDQPQHF
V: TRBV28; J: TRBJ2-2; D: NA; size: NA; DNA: TGTGCCAGCAGTCTATGGACGAGGAACACCGGGGAGCTGTTTTTT; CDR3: CASSLWTRNTGELFF
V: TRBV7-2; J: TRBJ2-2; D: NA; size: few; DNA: TGTGCCAGCAGCTTACAATCGAGCCACACCGGGGAGCTGTTTTTT; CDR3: CASSLQSSHTGELFF
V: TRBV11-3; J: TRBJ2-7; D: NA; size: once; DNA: TGTGCCAGCAGCTTCAGAGGGGGCCCGCGGGGCTACGAGCAGTACTTC; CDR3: CASSFRGGPRGYEQYF
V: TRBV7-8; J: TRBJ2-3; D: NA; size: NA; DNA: TGTGCCAGCAGTAGACAGAAGACAGATACGCAGTATTTT; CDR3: CASSRQKTDTQYF
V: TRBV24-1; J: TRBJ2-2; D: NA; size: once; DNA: TGTGCCACCGGGCTGGGGGGCGACACCGGGGAGCTGTTTTTT; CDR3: CATGLGGDTGELFF
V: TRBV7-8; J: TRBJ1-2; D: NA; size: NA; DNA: TGTGCCAGCAGCTTAGGGGCCTCAGGCTTTCGGGGCTACACCTTC; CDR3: CASSLGASGFRGYTF
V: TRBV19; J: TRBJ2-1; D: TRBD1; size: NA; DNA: TGTGCCAGTAGCAACGAAAGGACAGGGTACAATGAGCAGTTCTTC; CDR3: CASSNERTGYNEQFF
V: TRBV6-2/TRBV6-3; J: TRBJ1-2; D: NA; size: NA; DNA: TGTGCCAGCAGTTACGAAAGGGGTTTCAACTATGGCTACACCTTC; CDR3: CASSYERGFNYGYTF
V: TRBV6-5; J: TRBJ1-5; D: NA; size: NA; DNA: TGTGCCAGCACGGGGGGGAGGGGGGTTTCTCAGCCCCAGCATTTT; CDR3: CASTGGRGVSQPQHF
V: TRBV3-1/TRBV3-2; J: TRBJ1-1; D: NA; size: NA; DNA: TGTGCCAGCAGCCCCCACAGGGTGGGCACTGAAGCTTTCTTT; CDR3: CASSPHRVGTEAFF
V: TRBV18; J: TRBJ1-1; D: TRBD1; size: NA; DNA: TGTGCCAGCTCCGCCCGTAGGACAGGGGACACTGAAGCTTTCTTT; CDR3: CASSARRTGDTEAFF
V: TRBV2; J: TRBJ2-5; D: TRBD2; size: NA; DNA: TGTGCCAGCACCCACCCCGAGCGGGGCCAAGAGACCCAGTACTTC; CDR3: CASTHPERGQETQYF
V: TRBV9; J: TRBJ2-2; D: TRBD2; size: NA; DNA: TGTGCCAGCAGCGCCTGGGGGGGAAACACCGGGGAGCTGTTTTTT; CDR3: CASSAWGGNTGELFF
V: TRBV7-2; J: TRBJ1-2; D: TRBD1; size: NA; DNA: TGTGCCAGCAGCTCACAGGGGGCGAGGATGCGTTATGTGAATGGCTACACCTTC; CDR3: CASSSQGARMRYVNGYTF
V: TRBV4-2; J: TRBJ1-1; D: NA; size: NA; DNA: TGTGCCAGCAGCCAGGGGGGCCTGAACACTGAAGCTTTCTTT; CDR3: CASSQGGLNTEAFF
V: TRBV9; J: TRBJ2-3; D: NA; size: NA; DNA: TGTGCCAGCAGCGTAGATAGTTCTGCAGATACGCAGTATTTT; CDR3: CASSVDSSADTQYF
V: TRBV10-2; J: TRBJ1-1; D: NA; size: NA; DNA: TGCGCCGGACAATCGGACAGGAACACTGAAGCTTTCTTT; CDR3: CAGQSDRNTEAFF
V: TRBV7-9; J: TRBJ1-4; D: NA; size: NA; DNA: TGTGCCAGCAGCCGCGGCGCAGCTACAACTAATGAAAAACTGTTTTTT; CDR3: CASSRGAATTNEKLFF
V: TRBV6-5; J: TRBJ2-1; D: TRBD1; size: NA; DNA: TGTGCCAGCAGTAAGACAGGGAGCAATGAGCAGTTCTTC; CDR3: CASSKTGSNEQFF
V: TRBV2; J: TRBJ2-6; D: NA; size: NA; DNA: TGTGCCAGCAGCCGCAGGGGTTATGGGGCCAACGTCCTGACTTTC; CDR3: CASSRRGYGANVLTF
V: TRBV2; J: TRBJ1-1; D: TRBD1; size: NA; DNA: TGTGCCAGCAGTGAAGTCGTAGGGACAGGGCCCACTGAAGCTTTCTTT; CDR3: CASSEVVGTGPTEAFF
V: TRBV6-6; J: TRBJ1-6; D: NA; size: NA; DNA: TGTGCCAGCAGTTATCGCGGGGTAAGATCACCCCTCCACTTT; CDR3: CASSYRGVRSPLHF
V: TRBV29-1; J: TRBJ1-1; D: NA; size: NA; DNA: TGCAGCGCGGCGCCGGGAGTGAACACTGAAGCTTTCTTT; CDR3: CSAAPGVNTEAFF
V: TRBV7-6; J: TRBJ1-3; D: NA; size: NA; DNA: TGTGCCAGCAGCTTAGGTACACGTCCAGCTGGAAACACCATATATTTT; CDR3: CASSLGTRPAGNTIYF